This T cell receptor (beta chain) was obtained from a study of CD8 T cells in Susac syndrome. Across the whole study: Eight or nine of the sequenced Susac syndrome patients were in remission, and six had active disease.

The authors reverse transcribed about 0.5 to 1 ug RNA with random hexamers. One entry per CDR3 protein results from TCRdb running MiXCR on the immunoSEQ multiplex PCR reads. The sample contains 110,000 to 150,000 distinct CDR3 sequences, approximately 94% of which appear only once. V gave up 3 bases and J gave up 2 bases, with 4 bases separating them. The CDR3 spans 12 residues. The source of this sequence is a human donor with Susac syndrome. V gene TRBV12-3 or TRBV12-4 combines with J gene TRBJ1-1; D ambiguous. The specimen sequenced was CD4+ T cells from PBMCs. DNA for the CDR3: TGTGCCAGCAGTTTGCCCAACACTGAAGCTTTCTTT. It encodes CASSLPNTEAFF.